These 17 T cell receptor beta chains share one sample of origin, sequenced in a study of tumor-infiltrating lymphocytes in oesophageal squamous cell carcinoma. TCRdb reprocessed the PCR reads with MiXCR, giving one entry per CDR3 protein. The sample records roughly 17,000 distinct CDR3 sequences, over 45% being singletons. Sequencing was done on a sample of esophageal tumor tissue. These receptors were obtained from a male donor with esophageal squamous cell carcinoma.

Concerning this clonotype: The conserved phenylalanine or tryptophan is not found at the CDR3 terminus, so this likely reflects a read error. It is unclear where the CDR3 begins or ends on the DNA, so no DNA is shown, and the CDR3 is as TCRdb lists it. CDR3: CASSVRAGGEKLFFGS. This chain links TRBV7-2 with TRBJ1-6; TRBD1 is the table's D call and was not checked against the DNA. The CDR3 is made up of 16 amino acids, end residues included. In germline, CDR1 is SGHTA, CDR2 FQGNSA.

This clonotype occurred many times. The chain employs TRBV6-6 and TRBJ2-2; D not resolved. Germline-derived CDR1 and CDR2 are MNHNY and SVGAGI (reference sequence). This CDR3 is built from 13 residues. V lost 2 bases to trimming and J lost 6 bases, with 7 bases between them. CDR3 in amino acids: CASSYGEPGELFF. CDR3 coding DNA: TGTGCCAGCAGTTACGGAGAGCCCGGGGAGCTGTTTTTT.

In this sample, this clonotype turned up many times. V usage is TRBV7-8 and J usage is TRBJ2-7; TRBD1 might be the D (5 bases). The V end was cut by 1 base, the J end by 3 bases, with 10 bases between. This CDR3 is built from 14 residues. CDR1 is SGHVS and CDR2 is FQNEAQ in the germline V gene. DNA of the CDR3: TGTGCCAGCAGCTTAGGGCCAGGGAACTACGAGCAGTACTTC. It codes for CASSLGPGNYEQYF. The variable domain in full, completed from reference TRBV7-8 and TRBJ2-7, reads GAGVSQSPRYKVAKRGQDVALRCDPISGHVSLFWYQQALGQGPEFLTYFQNEAQLDKSGLPSDRFFAERPEGSVSTLKIQRTQQEDSAVYLCASSLGPGNYEQYFGPGTRLTVT.

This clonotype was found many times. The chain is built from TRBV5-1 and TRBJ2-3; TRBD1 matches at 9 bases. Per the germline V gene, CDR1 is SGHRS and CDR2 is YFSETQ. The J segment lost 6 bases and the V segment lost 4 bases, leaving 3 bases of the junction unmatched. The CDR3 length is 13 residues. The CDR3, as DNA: TGCGCCAGCAGCGGGACAGGGACCGATACGCAGTATTTT. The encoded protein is CASSGTGTDTQYF.

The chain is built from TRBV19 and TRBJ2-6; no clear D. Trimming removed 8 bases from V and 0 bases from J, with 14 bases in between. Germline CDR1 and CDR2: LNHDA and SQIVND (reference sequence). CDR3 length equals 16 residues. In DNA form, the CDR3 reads TGTGCCAGTCAGTCTTTCTCAAGCTCTGGGGCCAACGTCCTGACTTTC. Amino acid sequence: CASQSFSSSGANVLTF.

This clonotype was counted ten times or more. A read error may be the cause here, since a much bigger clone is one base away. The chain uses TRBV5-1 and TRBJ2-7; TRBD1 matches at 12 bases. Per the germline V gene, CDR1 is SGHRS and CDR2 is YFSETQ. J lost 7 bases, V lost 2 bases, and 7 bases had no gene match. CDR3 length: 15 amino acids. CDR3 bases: TGCGCCAGCAGCTTTGGGACAGGGGGCTACGATGAGCAGTACTTC. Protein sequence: CASSFGTGGYDEQYF.

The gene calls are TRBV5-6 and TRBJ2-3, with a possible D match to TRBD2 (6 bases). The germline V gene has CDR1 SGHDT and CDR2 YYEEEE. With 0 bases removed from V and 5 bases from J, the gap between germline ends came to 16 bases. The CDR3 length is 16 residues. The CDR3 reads CASSLDWTGLEDTQYF. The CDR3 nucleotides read TGTGCCAGCAGCTTGGATTGGACGGGACTTGAAGATACGCAGTATTTT.

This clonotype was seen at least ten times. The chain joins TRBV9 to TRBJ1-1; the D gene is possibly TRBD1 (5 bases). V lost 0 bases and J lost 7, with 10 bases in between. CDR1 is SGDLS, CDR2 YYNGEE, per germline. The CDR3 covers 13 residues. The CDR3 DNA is TGTGCCAGCAGCGTAGGACCCGGGGGTGAAGCTTTCTTT. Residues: CASSVGPGGEAFF.

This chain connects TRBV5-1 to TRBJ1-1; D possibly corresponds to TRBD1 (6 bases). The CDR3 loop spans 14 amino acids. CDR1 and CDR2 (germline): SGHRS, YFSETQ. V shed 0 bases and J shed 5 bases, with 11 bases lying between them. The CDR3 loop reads CASSLVGGATEAFF. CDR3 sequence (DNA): TGCGCCAGCAGCTTGGTAGGGGGGGCGACTGAAGCTTTCTTT.

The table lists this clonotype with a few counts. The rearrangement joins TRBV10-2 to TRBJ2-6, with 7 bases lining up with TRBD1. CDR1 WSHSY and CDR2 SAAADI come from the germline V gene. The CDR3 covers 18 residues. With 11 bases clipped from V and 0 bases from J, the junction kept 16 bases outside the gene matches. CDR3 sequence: CAGSPGTGAASGANVLTF. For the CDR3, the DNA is TGCGCCGGATCACCGGGCACAGGGGCCGCCTCTGGGGCCAACGTCCTGACTTTC.

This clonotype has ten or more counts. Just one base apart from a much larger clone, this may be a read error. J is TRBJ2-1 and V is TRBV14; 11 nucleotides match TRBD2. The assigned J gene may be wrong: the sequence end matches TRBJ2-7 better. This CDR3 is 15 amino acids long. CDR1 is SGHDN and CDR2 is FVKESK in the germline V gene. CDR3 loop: CASSRLLAGGSEQYF. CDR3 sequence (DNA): TGTGCCAGCAGCCGCCTTCTAGCGGGAGGTAGTGAGCAGTACTTC.

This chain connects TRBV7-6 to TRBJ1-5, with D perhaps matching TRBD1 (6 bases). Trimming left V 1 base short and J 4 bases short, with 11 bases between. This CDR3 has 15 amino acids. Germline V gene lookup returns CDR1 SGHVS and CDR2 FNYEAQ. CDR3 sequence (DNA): TGTGCCAGCAGCTTAGGTACGACAGGTAATCAGCCCCAGCATTTT. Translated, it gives CASSLGTTGNQPQHF. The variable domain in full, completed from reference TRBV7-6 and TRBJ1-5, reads GAGVSQSPRYKVTKRGQDVALRCDPISGHVSLYWYRQALGQGPEFLTYFNYEAQQDKSGLPNDRFSAERPEGSISTLTIQRTEQRDSAMYRCASSLGTTGNQPQHFGDGTRLSIL.

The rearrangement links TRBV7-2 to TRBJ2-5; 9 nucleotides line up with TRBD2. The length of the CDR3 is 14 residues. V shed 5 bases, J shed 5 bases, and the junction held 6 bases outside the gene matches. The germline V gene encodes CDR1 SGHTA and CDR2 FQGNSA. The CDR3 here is CASSLSGRWETQYF. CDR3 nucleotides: TGTGCCAGCAGCCTTAGCGGGAGATGGGAGACCCAGTACTTC.

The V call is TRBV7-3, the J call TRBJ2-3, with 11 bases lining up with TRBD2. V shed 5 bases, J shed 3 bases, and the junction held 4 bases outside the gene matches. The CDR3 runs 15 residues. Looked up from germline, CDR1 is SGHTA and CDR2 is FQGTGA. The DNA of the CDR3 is TGTGCCAGCAGCCTAGGGACTAGCGGTACAGATACGCAGTATTTT. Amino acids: CASSLGTSGTDTQYF.

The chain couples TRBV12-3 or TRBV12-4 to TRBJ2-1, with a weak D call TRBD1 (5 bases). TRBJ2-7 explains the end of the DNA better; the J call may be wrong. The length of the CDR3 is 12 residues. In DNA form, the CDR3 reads TGTGCCAGCAGCGCAGGGCCGTACGAGCAGTACTTC. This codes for CASSAGPYEQYF.

For the CDR3, the DNA is TGTGCCAGCAGCTTAGCAGGGGGATACTATGGCTACACCTTC. It is translated as CASSLAGGYYGYTF. The J gene is TRBJ1-2, the V gene TRBV7-3; 7 bases are shared with TRBD1. The junction had 3 bases not matched to a gene; V was cut back by 2 bases and J by 3 bases. CDR1 and CDR2 (germline): SGHTA, FQGTGA. The CDR3 contains 14 residues.

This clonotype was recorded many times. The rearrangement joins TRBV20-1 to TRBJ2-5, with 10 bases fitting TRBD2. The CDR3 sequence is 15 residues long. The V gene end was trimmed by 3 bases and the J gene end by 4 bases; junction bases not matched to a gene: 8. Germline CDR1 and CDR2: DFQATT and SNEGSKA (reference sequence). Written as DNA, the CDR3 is TGCAGTGCTAGCGAAGCGGGAGGGCCCTCAGAGACCCAGTACTTC. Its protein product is CSASEAGGPSETQYF.